Sequencing of this T cell receptor (beta chain) was carried out in a study of T cells after posttransplantation cyclophosphamide. Cells defined as naive were viable CD3+CD4+ or CD3+CD8+ and CCR7+CD45RA+CD45RO-CD95-CD27+CD28+. In germline, CDR1 is MNHEY, CDR2 SMNVEV (reference sequence). V was pared by 5 bases and J by 6 bases, with 14 bases between. The CDR3 runs to 15 residues. TCRdb keeps only in-frame clones here, not all; method: immunoSEQ multiplex PCR. This sample carries about 30,000 clones, around 90% of them seen once, and the ten largest clones take approximately 0.1%. What was sequenced was naive CD4+ T cells sorted from blood. The chain employs TRBV27 and TRBJ1-6; D remains unclear. This TCR was recovered from a man aged 25-40 years in good health and a related stem cell transplant donor. The CDR3 sequence is CASSPLTLFNSPLHF. The CDR3 DNA follows: TGTGCCAGCAGTCCTCTGACACTGTTTAATTCACCCCTCCACTTT.